This T cell receptor (beta chain) was captured in a study of cytomegalovirus exposure and HLA in healthy donors. Study-level findings and limits: Later on, an analysis found that several of the most significant clusters appeared to be linked to common viral pathogens, which included parvovirus B19. Researchers catalogued some 160 TCR beta chains as cytomegalovirus-associated.

A word on this clone: What it binds is unknown.

The CDR3 is 17 amino acids. With V trimmed by 2 bases and J by 5 bases, 12 bases remained unmatched. CDR1 is SGHVS, CDR2 FQNEAQ, per germline. 13 Jbeta primers and 60 Vbeta primers were used for the PCR. Measured with immunoSEQ multiplex PCR; TCRdb has only the in-frame clones, and not every one. Its table records more than 95,000 clones. The origin of this receptor is a man aged 25-40 years in good health and CMV-seronegative. V gene TRBV7-8 combines with J gene TRBJ2-1; 7 positions agree with TRBD1. The sample comprised PBMCs. CDR3: CASSLRPTGASNNEQFF. The CDR3 bases are TGTGCCAGCAGCTTAAGACCCACAGGGGCTAGCAACAATGAGCAGTTCTTC.